The entry that follows covers one T cell receptor (beta chain) sequence. Its matching antigen is unknown. From germline, CDR1 is SNHLY and CDR2 FYNNEI. The CDR3 has 15 residues. V was pared by 3 bases and J by 3 bases, with 6 bases of the junction left unmatched. This record belongs to a study of T cells in narcolepsy. Overall study: Healthy controls were enrolled alongside patients with narcolepsy type 1 or type 2.

Findings of the study overall: Autoreactive clone sequences were missing from some blood memory CD4+ repertoires.

Data came from immunoSEQ multiplex PCR; TCRdb stores just in-frame clones and leaves some out. The sample carries tens of thousands of clones, approximately 86% recorded once. The V and J genes are TRBV2 and TRBJ1-1; the match to TRBD1 covers 8 bases. The sequenced sample consisted of CD45RA- memory CD4+ T cells from PBMCs. This receptor was obtained from a human donor with narcolepsy. Here the CDR3 reads CASSDDRGGYTEAFF. DNA for the CDR3: TGTGCCAGCAGTGACGACAGGGGAGGCTACACTGAAGCTTTCTTT.